Below are 10 T cell receptor beta chains sequenced from a single sample in a study of CD4 T cells in relation to SARS-CoV-2 and coronaviruses. Measured with immunoSEQ multiplex PCR; TCRdb has only the in-frame clones, and not every one. The sample comprises about 37,000 clones, over 75% of which are singletons, and over 3% rests with the top ten. Source material: memory CD4+ T cells from PBMCs. Receptors were obtained from an adult with COVID-19.

V is TRBV15 and J is TRBJ2-3, with TRBD2 matching 14 bases. J lost 5 bases, V lost 3 bases, and 16 bases had no gene match. Germline V gene lookup returns CDR1 LNHNV and CDR2 YYDKDF (reference sequence). The CDR3 loop spans 20 amino acids. CDR3 bases: TGTGCCACCAGCAGCAGTGTCGGACTAGCGGGAGGCCTAGGTGAAGATACGCAGTATTTT. It is translated as CATSSSVGLAGGLGEDTQYF.

The chain employs TRBV29-1 and TRBJ2-3; 11 bases are shared with TRBD2. This CDR3 contains 15 residues. Germline V gene lookup returns CDR1 SQVTM and CDR2 ANQGSEA. Unmatched junction bases numbered 4, after V lost 5 bases and J lost 0 bases. As DNA, the CDR3 is TGCAGCGTTAAGAGGACTAGCGGGAGCACAGATACGCAGTATTTT. This codes for CSVKRTSGSTDTQYF.

The chain carries TRBV21-1 and TRBJ1-5; the listed D gene, TRBD1, was not tested against the DNA. TRBV21-1 is a pseudogene. The CDR3 spans 15 residues. The CDR3 DNA is TGTGCCAGCAGCAAAGCGCTAGGGGGCAATCAGCCCCAGCATTTT. Amino acids: CASSKALGGNQPQHF.

The chain employs TRBV5-1 and TRBJ2-7, with D perhaps TRBD1 or TRBD2 (6 bases each). V lost 7 bases and J 6 bases, leaving 20 bases between the germline ends. The CDR3 is 14 amino acids. Germline CDR1 SGHRS, CDR2 YFSETQ. In nucleotides, the CDR3 is TGCGCCAGCTCACGGGGGCGTGGGGGCCTCGAGCAGTACTTC. As protein: CASSRGRGGLEQYF.

The rearrangement joins TRBV15 to TRBJ1-5; D not resolved. The CDR3 covers 13 residues. Germline values: CDR1 LNHNV, CDR2 YYDKDF (reference sequence). Trimming removed 5 bases at V and 6 bases at J, with 11 bases between. CDR3 DNA: TGTGCCACCAGCCTAGGAGCGGTTCAGCCCCAGCATTTT. Translating gives CATSLGAVQPQHF.

This clone showed up just a few times. The chain links TRBV6-5 to TRBJ2-7, with D unclear. Germline V gene lookup returns CDR1 MNHEY and CDR2 SVGAGI. Trimming pared 7 bases from V and 0 bases from J, leaving 13 bases between. This CDR3 spans 14 amino acids. The CDR3 reads CASTSIVSSYEQYF. As DNA, the CDR3 is TGTGCCAGCACCAGTATAGTGAGCTCCTACGAGCAGTACTTC.

V gene TRBV5-1 combines with J gene TRBJ1-1; D remains unclear. CDR1 and CDR2 from the germline V gene are SGHRS and YFSETQ. This CDR3 comprises 13 residues. Trimming cost V 7 bases and J 6 bases, with 16 bases left between them. In DNA, the CDR3 is TGCGCCAGCGGCAGGCCCCGGGAAGCTGAAGCTTTCTTT. It translates to CASGRPREAEAFF.

The chain has TRBV2 and TRBJ2-7; D not resolved. The CDR3 is made up of 15 amino acids. CDR1 is SNHLY, CDR2 FYNNEI, per germline. V lost 2 bases and J lost 6, with 17 bases in between. The CDR3 sequence: CASSESTSSTAEQYF. Written as DNA, the CDR3 is TGTGCCAGCAGTGAATCAACTTCCAGTACGGCCGAGCAGTACTTC. Filled out from reference TRBV2 and TRBJ2-7, the complete variable domain reads EPEVTQTPSHQVTQMGQEVILRCVPISNHLYFYWYRQILGQKVEFLVSFYNNEISEKSEIFDDQFSVERPDGSNFTLKIRSTKLEDSAMYFCASSESTSSTAEQYFGPGTRLTVT.

J is TRBJ2-7 and V is TRBV2; TRBD1 aligns across 9 bases. The CDR3 has 14 residues. V lost 6 bases to trimming and J lost 3 bases; unmatched junction nucleotides: 6. Germline lookup yields CDR1 SNHLY and CDR2 FYNNEI. CDR3 in DNA: TGTGCCAGCAGAGTACAGGGGGCTGTCTACGAGCAGTACTTC. Protein sequence: CASRVQGAVYEQYF.

J is TRBJ2-7 and V is TRBV5-1; TRBD1 aligns across 7 bases. CDR3 size: 15 residues. The ends lost 4 bases at V and 5 bases at J; junction bases unmatched: 12. The V gene's germline CDR1 is SGHRS and CDR2 YFSETQ. As DNA, the CDR3 is TGCGCCAGCAGCAATGACAGGGCCCCACTAAACGAGCAGTACTTC. Translation gives CASSNDRAPLNEQYF.